One T cell receptor (beta chain) is described in this entry. The sample belongs to a study of molecular identifiers for immune sequencing clone quantification. One entry per CDR3 protein, called by TCRdb with MiXCR from the PCR reads. The top ten clones hold 0.8% to 1.2% of a sample with some 88,000 distinct CDR3 sequences, 20% to 25% of them seen once. The sequence was collected from a human donor in good health. Some libraries in this study had Jurkat cell RNA spiked in. The sequenced material came from naive CD8+ T cells from blood, with Jurkat cell RNA spiked in. Subset reported: FACS-sorted CD8+CD4-CCR7+CD45RA+ naive T cells.

Written as DNA, the CDR3 is TGTGCCAGCAGCCCGGTGGGGGGGAGCGAGCAGTTCTTC. Protein: CASSPVGGSEQFF. The gene calls are TRBV7-9 and TRBJ2-1; 7 nucleotides align to TRBD2. The CDR3 is 13 residues long. Germline V gene sequence: CDR1 SEHNR, CDR2 FQNEAQ (reference sequence). Trimming cost V 5 bases and J 10 bases; bases outside gene matches: 8.